Here is one T cell receptor beta chain with its context. The data were obtained in a study of blood T cell repertoires in COVID-19. Profiling relied on immunoSEQ multiplex PCR, and the TCRdb table lists in-frame clones only, not all of them. The sample holds just over 350,000 clones, more than 85% seen once. The CDR3 runs to 15 residues. The germline gives CDR1 SGHAT, CDR2 FQDESV (reference sequence). The V and J ends lost 5 bases and 8 bases, in that order; junction bases with no gene match: 9. Sequencing was done on a sample of PBMCs or T cells enriched from blood (not recorded which). The receptor was derived from a woman in her twenties or thirties who had recovered from COVID-19. The chain couples TRBV11-1 to TRBJ2-1; 10 bases line up with TRBD1. The CDR3 coding sequence is TGTGCCAGCAGCCCTAGGGACAGGGGAATCGATGAGCAGTTCTTC. Residues: CASSPRDRGIDEQFF.